Only a few counts were recorded for the clone carrying this T cell receptor (beta chain). This sample is part of a study of blood T cells in healthy people across ages. The use of a sample-barcoded 5' primer and a J-beta primer mix characterized a second PCR of about 6 to 11 cycles. TCRdb ran MiXCR on the 5' RACE reads and lists one entry per CDR3 protein. In the table there are 1.5 million to 2 million distinct CDR3 sequences, roughly two fifths of which are singletons. V lost 0 bases and J 7 bases, leaving 17 bases between the germline ends. This CDR3 is 16 amino acids long. CDR1 and CDR2 (germline): SGHRS, YFSETQ.

What was sequenced was blood. The TCR originated in a human donor in good health. The rearrangement joins TRBV5-1 to TRBJ2-1; the D is unclear. The CDR3 reads CASSLASNEARNEQFF. Written as DNA, the CDR3 is TGCGCCAGCAGCTTGGCTAGTAACGAAGCAAGAAATGAGCAGTTCTTC.